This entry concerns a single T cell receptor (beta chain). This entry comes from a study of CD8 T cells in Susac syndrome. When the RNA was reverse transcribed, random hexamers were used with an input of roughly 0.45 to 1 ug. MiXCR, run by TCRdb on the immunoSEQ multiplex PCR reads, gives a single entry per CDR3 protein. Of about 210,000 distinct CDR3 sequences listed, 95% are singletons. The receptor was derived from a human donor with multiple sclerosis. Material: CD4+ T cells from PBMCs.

The CDR3 loop is CAISDLRDRGTYEQYF. The CDR3 DNA follows: TGTGCCATCAGTGACCTCCGGGACAGGGGAACCTACGAGCAGTACTTC. V gene TRBV10-3 combines with J gene TRBJ2-7; 10 positions agree with TRBD1. The germline V gene has CDR1 ENHRY and CDR2 SYGVKD. The CDR3 spans 16 residues. V lost 3 bases and J lost 2; bases outside the gene matches: 7.